The T cell receptor (beta chain) described here comes from a study of T-cell memory formation after mild COVID-19. As for this clonotype: The antigen remains undetermined.

Whole-study results and caveats: Nothing confirmed that second-wave clones peaking on day 37 were specific for SARS-CoV-2. Most CD4+ clones that shrank were in CM and EM, while CD8+ ones turned up in EMRA. A balance of CD4 and CD8 characterized clones contracting day 15 to 85, whereas later expanders leaned CD4+.

Germline V CDR1 and CDR2: SGHRS, YFSETQ. The CDR3 spans 16 residues. V lost 5 bases and J 1 base, leaving 13 bases between the germline ends. TCRdb itself ran the 5' RACE reads through MiXCR, one entry per CDR3 protein. Of hundreds of thousands of distinct CDR3 sequences listed, less than 25% are singletons. This chain connects TRBV5-1 to TRBJ2-6; tentative D call: TRBD1 (6 bases). The receptor was isolated from an adult woman who had mild COVID-19 (a few samples of this study predate the infection). Cell type and time point are not known. The sample taken for sequencing was PBMCs or a T cell subset sorted from them (not recorded which). The CDR3 spells CASSLSTGSGANVLTF. The DNA of the CDR3 is TGCGCCAGCAGTCTTAGCACAGGGTCTGGGGCCAACGTCCTGACTTTC.